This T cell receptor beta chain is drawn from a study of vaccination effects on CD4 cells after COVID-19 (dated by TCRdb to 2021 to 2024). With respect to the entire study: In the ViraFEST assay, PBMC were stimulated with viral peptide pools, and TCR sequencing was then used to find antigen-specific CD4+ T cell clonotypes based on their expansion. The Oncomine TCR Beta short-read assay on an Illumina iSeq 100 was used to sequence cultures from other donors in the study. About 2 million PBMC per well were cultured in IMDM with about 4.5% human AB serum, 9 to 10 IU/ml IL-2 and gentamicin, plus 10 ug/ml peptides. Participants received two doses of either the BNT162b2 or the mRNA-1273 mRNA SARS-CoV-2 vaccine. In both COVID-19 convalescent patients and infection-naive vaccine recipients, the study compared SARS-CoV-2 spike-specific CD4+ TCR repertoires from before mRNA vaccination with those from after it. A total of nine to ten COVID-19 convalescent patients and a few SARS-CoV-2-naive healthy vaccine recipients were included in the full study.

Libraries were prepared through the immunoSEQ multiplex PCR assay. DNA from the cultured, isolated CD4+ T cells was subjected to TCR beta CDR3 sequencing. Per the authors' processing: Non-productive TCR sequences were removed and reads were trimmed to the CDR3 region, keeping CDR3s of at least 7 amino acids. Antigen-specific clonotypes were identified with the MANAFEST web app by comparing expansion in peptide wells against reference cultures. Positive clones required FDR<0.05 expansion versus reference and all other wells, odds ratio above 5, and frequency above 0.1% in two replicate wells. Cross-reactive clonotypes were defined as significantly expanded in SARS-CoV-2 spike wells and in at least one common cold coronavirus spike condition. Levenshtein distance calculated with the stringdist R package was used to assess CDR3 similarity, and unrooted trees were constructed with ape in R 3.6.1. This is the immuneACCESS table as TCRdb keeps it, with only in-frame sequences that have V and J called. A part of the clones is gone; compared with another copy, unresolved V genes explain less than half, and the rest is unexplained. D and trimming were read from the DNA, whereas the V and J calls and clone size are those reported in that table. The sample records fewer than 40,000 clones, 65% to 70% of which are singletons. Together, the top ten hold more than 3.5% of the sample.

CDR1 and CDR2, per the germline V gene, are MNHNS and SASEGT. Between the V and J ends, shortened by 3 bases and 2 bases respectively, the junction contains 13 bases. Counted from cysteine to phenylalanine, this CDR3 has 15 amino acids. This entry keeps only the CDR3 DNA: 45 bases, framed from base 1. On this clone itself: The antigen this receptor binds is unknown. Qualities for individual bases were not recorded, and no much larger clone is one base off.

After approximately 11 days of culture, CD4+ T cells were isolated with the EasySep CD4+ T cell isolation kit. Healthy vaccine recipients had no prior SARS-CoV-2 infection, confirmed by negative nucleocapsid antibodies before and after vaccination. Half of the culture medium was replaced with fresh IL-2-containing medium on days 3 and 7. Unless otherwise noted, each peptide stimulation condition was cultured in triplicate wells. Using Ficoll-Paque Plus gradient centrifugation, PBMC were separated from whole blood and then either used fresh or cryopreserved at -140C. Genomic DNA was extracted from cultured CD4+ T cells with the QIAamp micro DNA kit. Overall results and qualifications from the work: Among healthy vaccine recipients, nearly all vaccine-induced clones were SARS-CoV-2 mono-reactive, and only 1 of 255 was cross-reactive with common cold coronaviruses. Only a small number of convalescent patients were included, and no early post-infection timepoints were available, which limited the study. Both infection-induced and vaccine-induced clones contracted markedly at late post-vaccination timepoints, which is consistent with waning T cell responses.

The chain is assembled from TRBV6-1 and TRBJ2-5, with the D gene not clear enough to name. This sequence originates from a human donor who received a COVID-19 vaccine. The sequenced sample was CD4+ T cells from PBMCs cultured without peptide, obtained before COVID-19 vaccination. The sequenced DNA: TGTGCCAGCAGTGACGACATGGGGATACAAGAGACCCAGTACTTC. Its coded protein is CASSDDMGIQETQYF.